These T cell receptor beta chains were read from a single sample in a study of Ad26.COV2.S vaccination and SARS-CoV-2 variants. The protocol was immunoSEQ multiplex PCR, while the TCRdb copy is restricted to in-frame clones and leaves out a portion. The data show around 500,000 clones, around 89% seen once. The input for sequencing was peripheral blood, taken in a trial of Ad26.COV2.S vaccine versus placebo. The receptors originated from a person aged 18-60 years who received the Ad26.COV2.S COVID-19 vaccine or a placebo. Both conserved end residues are part of each CDR3. Fields, in order: clone size, V gene, J gene, D gene, CDR3 DNA, CDR3 protein. D genes are given only for firm matches. The size of a clone is reported for some rows only, either as once, few or many, or as a class for expanded clones.

size: -; V: TRBV5-4; J: TRBJ2-7; D: TRBD2; DNA: TGTGCCAGCAGCCCCGGGACTAGCGCCAGGTCCATCTCCTACGAGCAGTACTTC; CDR3: CASSPGTSARSISYEQYF
size: -; V: TRBV27; J: TRBJ2-3; D: -; DNA: TGTGCCAGCAGTTTACGCCAGGGAGGCGCACGGGAGTATTTT; CDR3: CASSLRQGGAREYF
size: -; V: TRBV2; J: TRBJ1-3; D: -; DNA: TGTGCCAGCAGTAACTCTGGAAACACCATATATTTT; CDR3: CASSNSGNTIYF
size: -; V: TRBV19; J: TRBJ1-5; D: -; DNA: TGTGCCAGTAGTATAGATTTGTCCCGGAACCAGCATTTT; CDR3: CASSIDLSRNQHF
size: -; V: TRBV11-3; J: TRBJ2-2; D: -; DNA: TGTGCCAGCAGCTTAGACAGCACCGGGGAGCTGTTTTTT; CDR3: CASSLDSTGELFF
size: -; V: TRBV18; J: TRBJ1-1; D: -; DNA: TGTGCCAGCTCACCCTCCCCGACGCATGAAGCTTTCTTT; CDR3: CASSPSPTHEAFF
size: -; V: TRBV18; J: TRBJ2-7; D: -; DNA: TGTGCCAGCTCACCACCTGGCAACTACGAGCAGTACTTC; CDR3: CASSPPGNYEQYF
size: -; V: TRBV19; J: TRBJ2-1; D: TRBD2; DNA: TGTGCCAGTGGGGGACTAGCGGGCACATACAATGAGCAGTTCTTC; CDR3: CASGGLAGTYNEQFF
size: few; V: TRBV4-3; J: TRBJ1-1; D: -; DNA: TGCGCCAGCAGCCAAGTTCCTAGTGGCTTCGGTGGATTACTGAACACTGAAGCTTTCTTT; CDR3: CASSQVPSGFGGLLNTEAFF
size: -; V: TRBV9; J: TRBJ1-3; D: TRBD1; DNA: TGTGCCAGCAGCGCCCTGCGCCAGGGGGCGCGAGGAAACACCATATATTTT; CDR3: CASSALRQGARGNTIYF
size: -; V: TRBV7-8; J: TRBJ2-1; D: -; DNA: TGTGCCAGCCGGTGGAGGGGTGAGCAGTTCTTC; CDR3: CASRWRGEQFF
size: -; V: TRBV11-3; J: TRBJ1-1; D: -; DNA: TGTGCCAGCAGCTTAGCGGCAGGAAACACTGAAGCTTTCTTT; CDR3: CASSLAAGNTEAFF
size: -; V: TRBV6-6; J: TRBJ2-2; D: -; DNA: TGTGCCAGCAGTTACCTTAGGGGAGACGGGGAGCTGTTTTTT; CDR3: CASSYLRGDGELFF
size: -; V: TRBV18; J: TRBJ1-4; D: -; DNA: TGTGCCAGCTCACCAGGGCACGTAATTAATGAAAAACTGTTTTTT; CDR3: CASSPGHVINEKLFF
size: -; V: TRBV2; J: TRBJ2-1; D: TRBD2; DNA: TGTGCCAGCAGCCCCGGACTAGCGGGCCAGTCCGGGCAGTTCTTC; CDR3: CASSPGLAGQSGQFF
size: -; V: TRBV2; J: TRBJ2-2; D: -; DNA: TGTGCCAGCAGTGCGGGACAAGGGAAGAACACCGGGGAGCTGTTTTTT; CDR3: CASSAGQGKNTGELFF
size: -; V: TRBV2; J: TRBJ2-2; D: -; DNA: TGTGCCAGCAGTGCGGACAGTACCTACGGGGAGCTGTTTTTT; CDR3: CASSADSTYGELFF
size: -; V: TRBV13; J: TRBJ1-3; D: -; DNA: TGTGCCAGCAGATTAGGGACTGACGGAAACACCATATATTTT; CDR3: CASRLGTDGNTIYF
size: -; V: TRBV5-1; J: TRBJ2-5; D: -; DNA: TGCGCCAGCAGCTTGGGAGGCGACGAAAACCAAGAGACCCAGTACTTC; CDR3: CASSLGGDENQETQYF
size: -; V: TRBV19; J: TRBJ2-3; D: -; DNA: TGTGCCAGTAGTCTCGTTTTCGGCGGAGTGGGCACAGATACGCAGTATTTT; CDR3: CASSLVFGGVGTDTQYF
size: -; V: TRBV27; J: TRBJ2-5; D: TRBD2; DNA: TGTGCCAGCAGTTTATCAGTCGGGCCTAGCGGGAGGGAATCAGAGACCCAGTACTTC; CDR3: CASSLSVGPSGRESETQYF
size: once; V: TRBV3-1/TRBV3-2; J: TRBJ2-1; D: TRBD2; DNA: TGTGCCAGCAGCCAAGGGGTCGGGGGGGAGCAGTTCTTC; CDR3: CASSQGVGGEQFF
size: -; V: TRBV6-5; J: TRBJ2-7; D: -; DNA: TGTGCCAGCAGTTACCATCGGGGCAGGGGTTTGAACGAGCAGTACTTC; CDR3: CASSYHRGRGLNEQYF
size: few; V: TRBV5-1; J: TRBJ1-3; D: TRBD1; DNA: TGCGCCAGCAGCTTGGGGGACAGTTCAAACACCATATATTTT; CDR3: CASSLGDSSNTIYF
size: -; V: TRBV7-9; J: TRBJ2-1; D: TRBD2; DNA: TGTGCCAGCAGCTTAGCGGGGTCTAGCGGGGGGTTGTACAATGAGCAGTTCTTC; CDR3: CASSLAGSSGGLYNEQFF
size: -; V: TRBV11-2; J: TRBJ2-1; D: TRBD2; DNA: TGTGCCAGCAGCTTACTTCCTAGCGGGTTCGATGAGCAGTTCTTC; CDR3: CASSLLPSGFDEQFF
size: once; V: TRBV28; J: TRBJ2-7; D: -; DNA: TGTGCCACCTCTGGAGGGGGGTCCTACGAGCAGTACTTC; CDR3: CATSGGGSYEQYF
size: -; V: TRBV9; J: TRBJ2-3; D: -; DNA: TGTGCCAGCAGCGTAGGATCTAGCGGAGGGGGTGGAGATACGCAGTATTTT; CDR3: CASSVGSSGGGGDTQYF
size: -; V: TRBV19; J: TRBJ2-1; D: TRBD2; DNA: TGTGCCAGTAGTAGCCAGGAGCGGGGGAAGCAGTTCTTC; CDR3: CASSSQERGKQFF
size: -; V: TRBV30; J: TRBJ2-3; D: -; DNA: TGTGCCTGGAGGTGGGCCCTACCCACAGATACGCAGTATTTT; CDR3: CAWRWALPTDTQYF
size: -; V: TRBV12-3/TRBV12-4; J: TRBJ2-7; D: -; DNA: TGTGCCAGCAGCCTCGGACGCTACGAGCAGTACTTC; CDR3: CASSLGRYEQYF
size: -; V: TRBV7-9; J: TRBJ2-5; D: -; DNA: TGTGCCAGCAGCTTATCCGGGACCCAGTACTTC; CDR3: CASSLSGTQYF
size: few; V: TRBV28; J: TRBJ2-2; D: TRBD1; DNA: TGTGCCAGCAGTTCGTTCGGGACAGGGACCCCCGGGGAGCTGTTTTTT; CDR3: CASSSFGTGTPGELFF
size: -; V: TRBV18; J: TRBJ2-7; D: -; DNA: TGTGCCAGCTCACCACACCCGCGGGCATCCTACGAGCAGTACTTC; CDR3: CASSPHPRASYEQYF
size: few; V: TRBV16; J: TRBJ1-3; D: TRBD1; DNA: TGTGCCAGCAGCCCACAGAATCCCGGGACAGGGGGCTACACCATATATTTT; CDR3: CASSPQNPGTGGYTIYF
size: -; V: TRBV4-1; J: TRBJ2-7; D: -; DNA: TGCGCCAGCAGCCAATTGACAGGCAATTTCTACGAGCAGTACTTC; CDR3: CASSQLTGNFYEQYF